This T cell receptor beta chain was identified during a study of CD8 T cells in ankylosing spondylitis. The study's findings and limits: With a CD8+ phenotype, disease-linked clones were relatively rare in peripheral blood.

One entry per CDR3 protein, called by TCRdb with MiXCR from the 5' RACE reads. The data show approximately 60,000 distinct CDR3 sequences, about 6.2% seen once. A note on this clonotype: The antigen is not known.

J lost 4 bases, V lost 8 bases, and 15 bases had no gene match. The CDR3 has 15 amino acids. Per the germline V gene, CDR1 is DFQATT and CDR2 is SNEGSKA (reference sequence). This receptor was identified in a male donor with ankylosing spondylitis. This chain connects TRBV20-1 to TRBJ1-2, with 8 bases fitting TRBD1. The sample was synovial fluid, either unsorted or a sorted T cell fraction (not recorded which). CDR3 DNA: TGCAGTCTTGAATCTACAGGGGGTTACCTCTATGGCTACACCTTC. Translating gives CSLESTGGYLYGYTF.